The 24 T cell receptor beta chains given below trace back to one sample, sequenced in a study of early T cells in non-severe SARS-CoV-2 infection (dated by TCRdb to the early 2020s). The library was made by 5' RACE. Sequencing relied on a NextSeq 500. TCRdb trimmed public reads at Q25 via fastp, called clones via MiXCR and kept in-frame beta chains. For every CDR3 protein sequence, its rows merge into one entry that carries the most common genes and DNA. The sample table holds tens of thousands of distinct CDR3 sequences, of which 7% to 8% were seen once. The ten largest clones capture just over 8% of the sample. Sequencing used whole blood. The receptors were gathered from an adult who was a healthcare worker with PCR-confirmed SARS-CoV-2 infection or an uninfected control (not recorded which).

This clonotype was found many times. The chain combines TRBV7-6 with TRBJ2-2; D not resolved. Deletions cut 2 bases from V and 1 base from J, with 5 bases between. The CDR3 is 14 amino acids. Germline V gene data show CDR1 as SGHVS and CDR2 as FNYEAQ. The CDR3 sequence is CASSLYRNTGELFF. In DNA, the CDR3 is TGTGCCAGCAGCTTATACAGGAACACCGGGGAGCTGTTTTTT.

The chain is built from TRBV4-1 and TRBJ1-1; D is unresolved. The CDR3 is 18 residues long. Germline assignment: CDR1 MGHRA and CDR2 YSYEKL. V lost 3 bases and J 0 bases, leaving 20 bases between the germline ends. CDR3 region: CASSHEKVLGVLNTEAFF. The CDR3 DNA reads TGCGCCAGCAGCCACGAAAAGGTTCTTGGGGTTTTGAACACTGAAGCTTTCTTT.

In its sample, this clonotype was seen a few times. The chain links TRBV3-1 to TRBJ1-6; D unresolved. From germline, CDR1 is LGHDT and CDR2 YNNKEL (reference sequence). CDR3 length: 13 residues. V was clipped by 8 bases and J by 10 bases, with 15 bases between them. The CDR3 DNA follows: TGTGCCAGCGGAACGAGTACGTCCTCACCCCTCCACTTT. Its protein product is CASGTSTSSPLHF.

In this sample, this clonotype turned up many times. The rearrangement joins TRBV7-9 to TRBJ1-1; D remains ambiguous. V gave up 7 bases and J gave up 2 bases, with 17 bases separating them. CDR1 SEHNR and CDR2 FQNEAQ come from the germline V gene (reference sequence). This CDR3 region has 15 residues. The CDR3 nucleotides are TGTGCCAGCAACAACCTGGGAGGCGGCAACACTGAAGCTTTCTTT. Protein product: CASNNLGGGNTEAFF.

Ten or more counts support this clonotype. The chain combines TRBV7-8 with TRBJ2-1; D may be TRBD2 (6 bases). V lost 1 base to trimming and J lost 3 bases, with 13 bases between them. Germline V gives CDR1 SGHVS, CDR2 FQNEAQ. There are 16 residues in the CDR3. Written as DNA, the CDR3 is TGTGCCAGCAGCTTAGTTGCGGGACTCCTCTACAATGAGCAGTTCTTC. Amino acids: CASSLVAGLLYNEQFF. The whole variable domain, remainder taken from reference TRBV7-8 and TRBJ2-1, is GAGVSQSPRYKVAKRGQDVALRCDPISGHVSLFWYQQALGQGPEFLTYFQNEAQLDKSGLPSDRFFAERPEGSVSTLKIQRTQQEDSAVYLCASSLVAGLLYNEQFFGPGTRLTVL.

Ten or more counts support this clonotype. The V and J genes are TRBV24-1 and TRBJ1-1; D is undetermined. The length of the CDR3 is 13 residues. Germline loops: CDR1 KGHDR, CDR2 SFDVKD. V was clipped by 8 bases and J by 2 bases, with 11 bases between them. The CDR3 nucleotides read TGTGCCACCACCAACATTCAAAACACTGAAGCTTTCTTT. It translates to CATTNIQNTEAFF.

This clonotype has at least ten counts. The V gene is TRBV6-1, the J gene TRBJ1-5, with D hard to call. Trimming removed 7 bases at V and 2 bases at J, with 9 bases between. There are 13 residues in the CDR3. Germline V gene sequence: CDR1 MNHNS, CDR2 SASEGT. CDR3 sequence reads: CASKDYGNQPQHF. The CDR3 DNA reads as TGTGCCAGCAAGGATTATGGCAATCAGCCCCAGCATTTT.

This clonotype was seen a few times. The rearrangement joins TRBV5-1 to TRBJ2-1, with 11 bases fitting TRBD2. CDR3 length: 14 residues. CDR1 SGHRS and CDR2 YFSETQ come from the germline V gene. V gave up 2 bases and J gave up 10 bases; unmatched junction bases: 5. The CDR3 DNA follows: TGCGCCAGCAGCTTCCGGACTAGCGGGCAAGAGCAGTTCTTC. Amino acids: CASSFRTSGQEQFF.

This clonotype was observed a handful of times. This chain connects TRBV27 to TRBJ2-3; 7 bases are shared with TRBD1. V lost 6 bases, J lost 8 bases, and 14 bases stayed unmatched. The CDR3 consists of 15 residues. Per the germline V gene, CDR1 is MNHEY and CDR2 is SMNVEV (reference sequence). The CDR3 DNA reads TGTGCCAGCAGACCTGTCTATGAAGGGGGCGGTACGCAGTATTTT. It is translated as CASRPVYEGGGTQYF.

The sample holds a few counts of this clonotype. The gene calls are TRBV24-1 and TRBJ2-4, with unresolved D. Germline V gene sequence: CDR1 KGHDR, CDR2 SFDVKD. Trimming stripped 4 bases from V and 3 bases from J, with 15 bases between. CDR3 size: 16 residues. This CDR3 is CATSDTKVGGKNIQYF. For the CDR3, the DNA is TGTGCCACCAGTGACACCAAAGTCGGCGGCAAAAACATTCAGTACTTC.

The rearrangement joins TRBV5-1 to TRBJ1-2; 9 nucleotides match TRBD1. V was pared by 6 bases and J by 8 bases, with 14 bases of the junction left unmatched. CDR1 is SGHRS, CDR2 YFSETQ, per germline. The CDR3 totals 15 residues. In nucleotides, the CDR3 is TGCGCCAGCACCCGTTACGCGGGACAGGGTTCCGGCTACACCTTC. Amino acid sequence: CASTRYAGQGSGYTF.

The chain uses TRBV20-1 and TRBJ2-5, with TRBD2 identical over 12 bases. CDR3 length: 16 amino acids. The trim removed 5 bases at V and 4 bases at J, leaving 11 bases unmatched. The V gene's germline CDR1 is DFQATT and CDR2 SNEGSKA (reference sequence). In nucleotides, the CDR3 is TGCAGTGCTGTAACCGGGACTAGCGGGCTTTTAGAGACCCAGTACTTC. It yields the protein CSAVTGTSGLLETQYF.

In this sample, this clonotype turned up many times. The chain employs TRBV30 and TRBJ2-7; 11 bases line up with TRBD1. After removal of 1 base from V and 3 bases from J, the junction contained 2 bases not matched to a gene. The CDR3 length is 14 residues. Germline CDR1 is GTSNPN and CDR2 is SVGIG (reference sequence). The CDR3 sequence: CAWSGGTGGYEQYF. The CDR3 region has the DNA TGTGCCTGGAGTGGTGGGACAGGGGGCTACGAGCAGTACTTC.

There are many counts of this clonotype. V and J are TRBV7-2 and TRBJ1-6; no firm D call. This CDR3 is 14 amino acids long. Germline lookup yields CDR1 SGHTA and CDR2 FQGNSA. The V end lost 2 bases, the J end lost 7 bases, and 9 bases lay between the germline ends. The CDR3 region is CASSLLGGNSPLHF. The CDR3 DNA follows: TGTGCCAGCAGCTTACTGGGAGGGAATTCACCCCTCCACTTT.

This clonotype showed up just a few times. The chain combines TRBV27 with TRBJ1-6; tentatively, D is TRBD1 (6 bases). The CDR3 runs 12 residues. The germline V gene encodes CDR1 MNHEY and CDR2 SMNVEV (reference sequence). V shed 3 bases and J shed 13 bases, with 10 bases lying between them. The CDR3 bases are TGTGCCAGCAGTTTTACAGGGTCGCCCCTCCACTTT. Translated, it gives CASSFTGSPLHF.

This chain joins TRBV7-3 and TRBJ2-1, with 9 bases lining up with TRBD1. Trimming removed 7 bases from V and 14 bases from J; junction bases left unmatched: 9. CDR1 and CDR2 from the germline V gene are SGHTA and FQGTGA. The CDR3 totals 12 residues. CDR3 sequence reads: CASIPSRTGEFF. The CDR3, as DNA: TGTGCCAGCATCCCCAGCAGGACAGGGGAGTTCTTC. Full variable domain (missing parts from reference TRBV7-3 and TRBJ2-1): GAGVSQTPSNKVTEKGKYVELRCDPISGHTALYWYRQSLGQGPEFLIYFQGTGAADDSGLPNDRFFAVRPEGSVSTLKIQRTERGDSAVYLCASIPSRTGEFFGPGTRLTVL.

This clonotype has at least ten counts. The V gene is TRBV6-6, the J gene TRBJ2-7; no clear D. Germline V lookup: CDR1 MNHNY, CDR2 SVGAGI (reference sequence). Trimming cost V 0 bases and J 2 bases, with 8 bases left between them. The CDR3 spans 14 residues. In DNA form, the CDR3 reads TGTGCCAGCAGTTACTCCTTGGAACCCTACGAGCAGTACTTC. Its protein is CASSYSLEPYEQYF.

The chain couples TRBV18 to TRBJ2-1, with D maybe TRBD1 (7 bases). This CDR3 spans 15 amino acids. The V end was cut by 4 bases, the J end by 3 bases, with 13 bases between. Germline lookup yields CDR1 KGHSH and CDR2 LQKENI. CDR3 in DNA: TGTGCCAGCTCACTTCAGGGGGGCCGCTACAATGAGCAGTTCTTC. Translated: CASSLQGGRYNEQFF.

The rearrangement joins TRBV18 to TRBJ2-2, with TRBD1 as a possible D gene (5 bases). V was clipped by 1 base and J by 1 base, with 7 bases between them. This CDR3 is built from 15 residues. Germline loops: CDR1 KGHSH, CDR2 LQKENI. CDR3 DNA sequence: TGTGCCAGCTCACCACTCCAGGGGAACACCGGGGAGCTGTTTTTT. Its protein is CASSPLQGNTGELFF.

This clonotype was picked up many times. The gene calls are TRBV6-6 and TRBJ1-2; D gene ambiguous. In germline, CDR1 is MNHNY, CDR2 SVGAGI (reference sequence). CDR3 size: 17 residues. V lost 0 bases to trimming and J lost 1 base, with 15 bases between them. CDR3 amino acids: CASSYSQSASVNYGYTF. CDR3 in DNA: TGTGCCAGCAGTTACTCCCAGAGTGCATCCGTTAACTATGGCTACACCTTC.

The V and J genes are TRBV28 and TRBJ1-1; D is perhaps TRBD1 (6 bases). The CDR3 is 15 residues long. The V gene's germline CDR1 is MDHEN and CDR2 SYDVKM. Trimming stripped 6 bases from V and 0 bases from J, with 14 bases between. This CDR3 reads CASSASGHLNTEAFF. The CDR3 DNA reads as TGTGCCAGCAGCGCATCGGGACACCTGAACACTGAAGCTTTCTTT.

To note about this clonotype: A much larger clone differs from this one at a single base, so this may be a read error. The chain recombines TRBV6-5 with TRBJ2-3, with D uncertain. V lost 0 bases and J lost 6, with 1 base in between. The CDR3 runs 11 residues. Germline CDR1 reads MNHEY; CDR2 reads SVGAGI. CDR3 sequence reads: CASSYSDTQYF. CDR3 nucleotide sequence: TGTGCCAGCAGTTACTCTGATACGCAGTATTTT.

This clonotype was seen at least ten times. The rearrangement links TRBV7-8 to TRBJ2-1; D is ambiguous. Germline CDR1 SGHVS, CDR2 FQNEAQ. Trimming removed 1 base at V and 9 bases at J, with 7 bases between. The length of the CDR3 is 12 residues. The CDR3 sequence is CASSLDYGEQFF. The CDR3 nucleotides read TGTGCCAGCAGCTTAGATTATGGTGAGCAGTTCTTC.

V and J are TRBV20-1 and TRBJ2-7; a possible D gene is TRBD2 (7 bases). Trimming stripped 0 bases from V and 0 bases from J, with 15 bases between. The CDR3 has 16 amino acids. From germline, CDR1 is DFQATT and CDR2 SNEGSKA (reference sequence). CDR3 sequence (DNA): TGCAGTGCTAGAGATCCGCAGGGGAGGGGCTCCTACGAGCAGTACTTC. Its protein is CSARDPQGRGSYEQYF.